This T cell receptor (beta chain) originates from a study of blood T cell repertoires in COVID-19. Study details: COVID-19 samples collected from the United States, Italy and Spain covered acute and convalescent phases. Sources were T cells, B-cell-depleted T cells, or PBMCs; the material itself was cDNA or gDNA.

Original methodology: Reference gene primer amplification gave estimated nucleated cell counts. Method: immunoSEQ multiplex PCR; TCRdb's copy keeps in-frame clones and lacks some. Clone size and the V and J calls come from that table; the DNA yielded D and trimming. The sample holds approximately 410,000 clones, 86% seen once. After removal of 2 bases from V and 8 bases from J, the junction contained 3 bases not matched to a gene. The CDR3 spans 14 residues. Germline CDR1 reads SGHDT; CDR2 reads YYEEEE. The chain joins TRBV5-6 to TRBJ1-4; 10 nucleotides align to TRBD1. This receptor was identified in a woman aged 25 to 39 with active or convalescent COVID-19. Sequencing was done on a sample of peripheral blood. DNA for the CDR3: TGTGCCAGCAGCTTTGGACAGGGGGAAGAAAAACTGTTTTTT. Its translation is CASSFGQGEEKLFF.